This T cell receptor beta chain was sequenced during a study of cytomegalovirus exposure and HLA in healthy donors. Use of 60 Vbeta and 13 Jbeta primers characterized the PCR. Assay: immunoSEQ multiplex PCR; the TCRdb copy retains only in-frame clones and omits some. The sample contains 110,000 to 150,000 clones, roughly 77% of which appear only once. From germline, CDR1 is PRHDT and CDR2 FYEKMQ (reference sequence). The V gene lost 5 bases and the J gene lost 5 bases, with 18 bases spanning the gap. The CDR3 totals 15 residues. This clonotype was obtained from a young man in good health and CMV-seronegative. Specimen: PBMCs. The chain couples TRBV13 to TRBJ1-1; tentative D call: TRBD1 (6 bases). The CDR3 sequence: CASSVLQGQGTEAFF. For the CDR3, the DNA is TGTGCCAGCAGCGTCCTACAGGGCCAGGGGACTGAAGCTTTCTTT.